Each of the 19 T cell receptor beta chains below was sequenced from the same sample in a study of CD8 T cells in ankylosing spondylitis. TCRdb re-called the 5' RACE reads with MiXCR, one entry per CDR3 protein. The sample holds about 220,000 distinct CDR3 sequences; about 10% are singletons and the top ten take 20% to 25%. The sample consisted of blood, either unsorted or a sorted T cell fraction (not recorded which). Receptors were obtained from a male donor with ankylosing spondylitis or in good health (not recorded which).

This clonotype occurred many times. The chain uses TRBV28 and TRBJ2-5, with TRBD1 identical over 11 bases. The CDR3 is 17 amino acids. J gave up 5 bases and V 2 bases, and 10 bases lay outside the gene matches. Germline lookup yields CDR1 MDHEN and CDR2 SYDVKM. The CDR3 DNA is TGTGCCAGCAGTTTAGCCCATGTGGGGACAGGGGGGGAGACCCAGTACTTC. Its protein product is CASSLAHVGTGGETQYF.

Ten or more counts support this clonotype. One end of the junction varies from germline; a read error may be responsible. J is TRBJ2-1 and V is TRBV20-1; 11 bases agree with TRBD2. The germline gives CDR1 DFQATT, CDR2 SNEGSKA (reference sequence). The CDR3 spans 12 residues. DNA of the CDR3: TGCAGTGCTAGTCTAGCGGGGGGCCCCCGACTCTTC. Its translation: CSASLAGGPRLF.

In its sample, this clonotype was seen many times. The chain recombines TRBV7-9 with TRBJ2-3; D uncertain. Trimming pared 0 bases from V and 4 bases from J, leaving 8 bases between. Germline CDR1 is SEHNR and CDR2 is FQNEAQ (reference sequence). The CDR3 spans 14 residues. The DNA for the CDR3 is TGTGCCAGCAGCTTAGCGAGAAGGGCAGATACGCAGTATTTT. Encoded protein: CASSLARRADTQYF.

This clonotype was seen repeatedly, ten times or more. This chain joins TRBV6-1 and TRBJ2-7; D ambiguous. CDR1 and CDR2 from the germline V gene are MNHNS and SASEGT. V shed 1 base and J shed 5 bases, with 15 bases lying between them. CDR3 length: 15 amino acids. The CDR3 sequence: CASSEVVQWSNEQYF. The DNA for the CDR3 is TGTGCCAGCAGTGAAGTTGTCCAGTGGTCGAACGAGCAGTACTTC.

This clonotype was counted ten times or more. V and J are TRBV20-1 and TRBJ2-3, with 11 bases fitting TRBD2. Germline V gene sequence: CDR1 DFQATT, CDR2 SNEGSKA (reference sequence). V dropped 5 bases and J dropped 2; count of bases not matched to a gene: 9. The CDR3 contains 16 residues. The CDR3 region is CSAGTMTSGATDTQYF. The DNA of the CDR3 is TGCAGTGCTGGAACAATGACTAGCGGGGCCACAGATACGCAGTATTTT.

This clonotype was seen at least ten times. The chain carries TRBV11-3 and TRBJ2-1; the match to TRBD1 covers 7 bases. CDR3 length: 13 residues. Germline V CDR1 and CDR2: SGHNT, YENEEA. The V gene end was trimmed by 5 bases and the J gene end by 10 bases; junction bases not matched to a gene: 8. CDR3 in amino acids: CASSLLEGAEQFF. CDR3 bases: TGTGCCAGCAGCCTCCTTGAGGGGGCCGAGCAGTTCTTC.

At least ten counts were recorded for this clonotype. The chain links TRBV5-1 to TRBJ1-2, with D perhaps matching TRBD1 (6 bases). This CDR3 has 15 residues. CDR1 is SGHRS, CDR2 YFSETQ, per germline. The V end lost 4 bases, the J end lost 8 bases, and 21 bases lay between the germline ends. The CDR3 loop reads CASSAGEGGVQGYTF. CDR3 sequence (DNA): TGCGCCAGCAGCGCCGGGGAAGGGGGTGTACAGGGCTACACCTTC. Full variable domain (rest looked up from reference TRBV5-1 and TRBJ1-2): KAGVTQTPRYLIKTRGQQVTLSCSPISGHRSVSWYQQTPGQGLQFLFEYFSETQRNKGNFPGRFSGRQFSNSRSEMNVSTLELGDSALYLCASSAGEGGVQGYTFGSGTRLTVV.

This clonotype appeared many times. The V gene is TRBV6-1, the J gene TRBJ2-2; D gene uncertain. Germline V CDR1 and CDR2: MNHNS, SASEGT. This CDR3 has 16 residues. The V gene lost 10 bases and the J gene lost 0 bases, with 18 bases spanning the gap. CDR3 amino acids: CATLEDSFANTGELFF. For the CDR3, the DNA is TGTGCCACCCTCGAAGACTCGTTCGCGAACACCGGGGAGCTGTTTTTT.

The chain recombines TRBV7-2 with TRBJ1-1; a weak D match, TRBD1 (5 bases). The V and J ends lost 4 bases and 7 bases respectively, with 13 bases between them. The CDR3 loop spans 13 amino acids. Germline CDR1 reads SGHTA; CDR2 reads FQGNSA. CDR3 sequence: CASSSDRQIEAFF. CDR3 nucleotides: TGTGCCAGCAGCTCAGACCGACAGATTGAAGCTTTCTTT.

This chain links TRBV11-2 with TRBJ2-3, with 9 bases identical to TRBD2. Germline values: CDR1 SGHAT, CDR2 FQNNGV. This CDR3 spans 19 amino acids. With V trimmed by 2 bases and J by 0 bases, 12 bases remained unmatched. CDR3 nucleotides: TGTGCCAGCAGCTTATACCAGCGGGGGGTCCAATTTAGCACAGATACGCAGTATTTT. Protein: CASSLYQRGVQFSTDTQYF.

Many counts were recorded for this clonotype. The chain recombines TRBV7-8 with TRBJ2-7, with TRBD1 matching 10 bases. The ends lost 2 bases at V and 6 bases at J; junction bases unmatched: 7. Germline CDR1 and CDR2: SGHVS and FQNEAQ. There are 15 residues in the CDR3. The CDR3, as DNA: TGTGCCAGCAGCTTACCCGGGACAGGGGTCGGCGAGCAGTACTTC. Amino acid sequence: CASSLPGTGVGEQYF.

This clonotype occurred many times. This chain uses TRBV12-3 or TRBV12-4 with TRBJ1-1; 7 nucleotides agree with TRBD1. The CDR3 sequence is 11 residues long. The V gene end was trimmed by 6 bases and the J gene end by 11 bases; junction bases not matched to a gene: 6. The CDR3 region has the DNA TGTGCCAGCAGCCCCGACAGGGCTGCTTTCTTT. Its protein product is CASSPDRAAFF.

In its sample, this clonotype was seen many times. CDR3 protein: CASSLDYSFTYNEQFF. The CDR3 DNA reads TGTGCCAGCAGCTTAGACTACTCCTTCACCTACAATGAGCAGTTCTTC. The chain has TRBV7-8 and TRBJ2-1; D is unclear. The CDR3 is 16 residues long. V lost 1 base and J lost 2, with 12 bases in between. Germline V gene data show CDR1 as SGHVS and CDR2 as FQNEAQ.

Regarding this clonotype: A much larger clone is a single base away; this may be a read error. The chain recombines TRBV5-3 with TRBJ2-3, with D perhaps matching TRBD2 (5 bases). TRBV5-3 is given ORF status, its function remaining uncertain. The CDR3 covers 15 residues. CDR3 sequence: CARSSGGSGTDTQYF. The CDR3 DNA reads TGTGCCAGGAGCTCTGGCGGGTCGGGCACAGATACGCAGTATTTT.

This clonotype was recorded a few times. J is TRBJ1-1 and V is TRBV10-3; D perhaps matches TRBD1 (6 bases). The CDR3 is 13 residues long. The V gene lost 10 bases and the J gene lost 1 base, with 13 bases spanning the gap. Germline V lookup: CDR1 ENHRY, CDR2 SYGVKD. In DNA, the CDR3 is TGTGCCACCAAAGGGGGGTCGAACACTGAAGCTTTCTTT. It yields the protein CATKGGSNTEAFF.

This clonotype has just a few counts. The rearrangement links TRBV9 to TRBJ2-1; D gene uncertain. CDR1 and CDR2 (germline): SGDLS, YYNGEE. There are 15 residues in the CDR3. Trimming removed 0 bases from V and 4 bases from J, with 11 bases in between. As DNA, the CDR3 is TGTGCCAGCAGCGTAGGGGTTCCCGATTACAATGAGCAGTTCTTC. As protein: CASSVGVPDYNEQFF.

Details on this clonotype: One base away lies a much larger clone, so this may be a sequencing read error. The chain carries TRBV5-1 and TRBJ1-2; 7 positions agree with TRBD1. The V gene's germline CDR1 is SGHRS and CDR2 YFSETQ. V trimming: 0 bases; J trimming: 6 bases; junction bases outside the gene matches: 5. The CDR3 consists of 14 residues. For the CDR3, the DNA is TGCGCCAGCAGCTTGGAACAGGGGCTGAATGGCTACACCTTC. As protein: CASSLEQGLNGYTF.

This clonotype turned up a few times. In DNA form, the CDR3 reads TGTGCCAGCAGCCCGACAGGATCCCCCTACAATGAGCAGTTCTTC. It specifies CASSPTGSPYNEQFF. The chain combines TRBV7-9 with TRBJ2-1; D might be TRBD1 (6 bases). There are 15 residues in the CDR3. Trimming shortened V by 5 bases and J by 2 bases, and 13 bases separated the two germline ends. CDR1 is SEHNR and CDR2 is FQNEAQ in the germline V gene (reference sequence).

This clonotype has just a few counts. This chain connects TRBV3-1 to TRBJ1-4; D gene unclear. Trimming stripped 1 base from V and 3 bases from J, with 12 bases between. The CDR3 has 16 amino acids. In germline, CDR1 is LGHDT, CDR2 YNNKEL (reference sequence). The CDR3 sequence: CASSQGRVSANEKLFF. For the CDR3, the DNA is TGTGCCAGCAGCCAAGGGCGCGTAAGCGCTAATGAAAAACTGTTTTTT.